This is a list of T cell receptor beta chains from one sample in a study of early stage breast cancer tumors. Measured with immunoSEQ multiplex PCR; TCRdb has only the in-frame clones, and not every one. The table lists tens of thousands of clones, around three quarters of them singletons, with around 3.2% in the top ten. What was sequenced was blood. These receptors all come from a person aged 30 to 39 with breast cancer. The CDR3 runs from the conserved cysteine through the conserved F or W. D genes are given only for firm matches. Expanded clones get a size class; other rows say once, few or many, or leave the size out.

>TRBV10-3|few|TRBJ1-3|.
CASNLPGNTIYF
TGTGCCTCGAATTTGCCTGGAAACACCATATATTTT
>TRBV7-8|.|TRBJ2-1|TRBD2
CASSLFGTSGPREQFF
TGTGCCAGCAGCTTATTTGGGACTAGCGGGCCAAGGGAGCAGTTCTTC
>TRBV6-4|.|TRBJ1-2|.
CASSPSGLGGYTF
TGTGCCAGCAGCCCTTCGGGACTGGGGGGCTACACCTTC
>TRBV5-1|.|TRBJ2-1|.
CASSLLEGRTYNEQFF
TGCGCCAGCAGCTTGTTAGAGGGGCGCACCTACAATGAGCAGTTCTTC
>TRBV6-4|.|TRBJ2-1|.
CASSTTLEGEQFF
TGTGCCAGCAGTACCACCTTAGAAGGGGAGCAGTTCTTC
>TRBV4-3|.|TRBJ1-1|TRBD1
CASSQDPPGGGASTEAFF
TGCGCCAGCAGCCAAGATCCACCAGGGGGGGGCGCGAGCACTGAAGCTTTCTTT
>TRBV9|.|TRBJ2-7|.
CASSLSGAGYEQYF
TGTGCCAGCAGCCTAAGTGGGGCAGGGTATGAGCAGTACTTC
>TRBV30|.|TRBJ2-2|TRBD2
CALGKGTSVNTGELFF
TGTGCCCTTGGGAAGGGGACTAGCGTGAACACCGGGGAGCTGTTTTTT
>TRBV5-1|.|TRBJ2-7|TRBD1
CASSPGTGGGYEQYF
TGCGCCAGCAGCCCAGGGACAGGGGGCGGGTACGAGCAGTACTTC
>TRBV27|.|TRBJ2-2|.
CASSPAPVRVGELFF
TGTGCCAGCAGCCCCGCGCCTGTAAGGGTCGGGGAGCTGTTTTTT
>TRBV7-6|.|TRBJ2-2|TRBD2
CASSPLAGGDTGELFF
TGTGCCAGCAGCCCCTTAGCGGGAGGGGACACCGGGGAGCTGTTTTTT
>TRBV9|.|TRBJ2-1|.
CASSVSGEQFF
TGTGCCAGCAGCGTATCTGGTGAGCAGTTCTTC
>TRBV7-2|.|TRBJ2-5|.
CASSLSDGQETQYF
TGTGCCAGCAGCTTATCGGACGGCCAAGAGACCCAGTACTTC
>TRBV30|.|TRBJ1-2|.
CAWSAQGYGYTF
TGTGCCTGGAGTGCTCAGGGGTATGGCTACACCTTC